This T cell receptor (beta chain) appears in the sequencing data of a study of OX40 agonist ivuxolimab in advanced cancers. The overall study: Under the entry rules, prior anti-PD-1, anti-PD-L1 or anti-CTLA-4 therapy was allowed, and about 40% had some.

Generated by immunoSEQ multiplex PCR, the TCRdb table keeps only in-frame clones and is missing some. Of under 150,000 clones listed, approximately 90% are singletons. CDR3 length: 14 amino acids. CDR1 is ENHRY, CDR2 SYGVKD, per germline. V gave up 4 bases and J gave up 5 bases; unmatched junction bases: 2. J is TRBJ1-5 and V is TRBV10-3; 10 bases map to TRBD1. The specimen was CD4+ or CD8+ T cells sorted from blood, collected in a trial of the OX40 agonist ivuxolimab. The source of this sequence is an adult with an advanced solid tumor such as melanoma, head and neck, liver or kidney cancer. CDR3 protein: CAISGDRGDQPQHF. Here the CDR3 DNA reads TGTGCCATCAGTGGGGACAGGGGTGATCAGCCCCAGCATTTT.